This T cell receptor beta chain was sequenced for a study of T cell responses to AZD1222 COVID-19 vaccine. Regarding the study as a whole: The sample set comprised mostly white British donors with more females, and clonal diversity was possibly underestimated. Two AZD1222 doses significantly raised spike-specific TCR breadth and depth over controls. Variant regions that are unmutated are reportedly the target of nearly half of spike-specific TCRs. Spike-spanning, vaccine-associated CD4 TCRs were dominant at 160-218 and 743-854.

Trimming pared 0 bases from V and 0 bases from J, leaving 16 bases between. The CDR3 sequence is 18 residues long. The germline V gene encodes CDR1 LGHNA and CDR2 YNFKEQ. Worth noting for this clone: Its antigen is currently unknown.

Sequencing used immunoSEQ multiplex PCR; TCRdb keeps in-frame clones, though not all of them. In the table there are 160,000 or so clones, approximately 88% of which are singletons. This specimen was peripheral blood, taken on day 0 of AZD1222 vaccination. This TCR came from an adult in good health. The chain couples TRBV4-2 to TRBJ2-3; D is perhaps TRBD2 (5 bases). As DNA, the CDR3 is TGTGCCAGCAGCCAAGATTTCCCCGGAGGTTTTAGCACAGATACGCAGTATTTT. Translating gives CASSQDFPGGFSTDTQYF.